Following are 27 T cell receptor beta chains from one sample sequenced in a study of T cells after yellow fever vaccination (dated by TCRdb to the late 2010s). Library generation was performed with 5' RACE. These reads were obtained on an Illumina HiSeq 2500. The public reads were quality trimmed at Q25 with fastp and then assembled into clones with MiXCR by TCRdb, keeping productive beta chains. A single entry per CDR3 protein holds the most common genes and DNA from its merged rows. A total of 320,000 or so distinct CDR3 sequences appear in this sample, approximately 8% of them only once. Approximately 15% of the sample is held by the ten biggest clonotypes. Taken with the paper, the label for treatment or condition translates to: live attenuated yellow fever vaccine strain. Sample: PBMCs, taken more than 40 days after the first yellow fever vaccination. These receptors all come from a man between 18 and 29 years old who received the YFV17D yellow fever vaccine.

The genes are TRBV23-1 and TRBJ2-6; the D gene is possibly TRBD1 (5 bases). TRBV23-1 counts as an open reading frame of uncertain function. Trimming shortened V by 4 bases and J by 2 bases, and 15 bases separated the two germline ends. The CDR3 is 17 amino acids. DNA for the CDR3: TGCGCCAGCAGTCCGGCAGGGCTTTGCACTGGGGCCAACGTCCTGACTTTC. The encoded protein is CASSPAGLCTGANVLTF.

This chain links TRBV5-1 with TRBJ2-3; no firm D call. Germline V gene lookup returns CDR1 SGHRS and CDR2 YFSETQ. The CDR3 contains 14 residues. Trimming pared 0 bases from V and 8 bases from J, leaving 13 bases between. CDR3 DNA sequence: TGCGCCAGCAGCTTGGTCTTCGGAACAACTACGCAGTATTTT. Translation gives CASSLVFGTTTQYF.

A word on this clonotype: A much more abundant neighbour one base away suggests this may be a read error. The chain carries TRBV28 and TRBJ1-1, with a possible D match to TRBD1 (5 bases). The germline V and J ends were trimmed by 2 bases and 2 bases, with 6 bases remaining between them. Germline CDR1 is MDHEN and CDR2 is SYDVKM. CDR3 length: 13 amino acids. CDR3 sequence: CASSLRDNTEAFF. As DNA, the CDR3 is TGTGCCAGCAGTTTACGGGACAACACTGAAGCTTTCTTT.

This chain joins TRBV2 and TRBJ1-1, with D uncertain. Germline-derived CDR1 and CDR2 are SNHLY and FYNNEI. The CDR3 is made up of 14 amino acids. V lost 3 bases to trimming and J lost 1 base, with 9 bases between them. The CDR3 here is CASSERPGNTEAFF. DNA for the CDR3: TGTGCCAGCAGTGAGAGGCCGGGGAACACTGAAGCTTTCTTT. Variable domain in full (rest from reference TRBV2 and TRBJ1-1): EPEVTQTPSHQVTQMGQEVILRCVPISNHLYFYWYRQILGQKVEFLVSFYNNEISEKSEIFDDQFSVERPDGSNFTLKIRSTKLEDSAMYFCASSERPGNTEAFFGQGTRLTVV.

This clonotype was found a few times. The chain combines TRBV6-6 with TRBJ1-1; D call uncertain. Per the germline V gene, CDR1 is MNHNY and CDR2 is SVGAGI (reference sequence). V lost 1 base, J lost 4 bases, and 4 bases lay in between. CDR3 size: 12 residues. CDR3 DNA sequence: TGTGCCAGCAGTTACTTGGGCACTGAAGCTTTCTTT. This sequence encodes CASSYLGTEAFF.

The chain joins TRBV20-1 to TRBJ1-5; no clear D gene. CDR3 size: 14 residues. Germline values: CDR1 DFQATT, CDR2 SNEGSKA (reference sequence). Trimming left V 3 bases short and J 0 bases short, with 9 bases between. The CDR3 DNA reads TGCAGTGCTAGTTATAGTTATAGCAATCAGCCCCAGCATTTT. Protein product: CSASYSYSNQPQHF.

This clonotype has only a few counts. This chain links TRBV5-1 with TRBJ1-2, with D hard to call. The CDR3 is 13 residues long. Trimming took off 2 bases at V and 2 bases at J, with 7 bases between the two ends. Germline lookup yields CDR1 SGHRS and CDR2 YFSETQ. CDR3 sequence reads: CASSFLTNYGYTF. CDR3 sequence (DNA): TGCGCCAGCAGCTTTTTGACCAACTATGGCTACACCTTC.

In its sample, this clonotype was seen a few times. The V gene is TRBV4-3, the J gene TRBJ2-5; D is perhaps TRBD1 (6 bases). Germline lookup yields CDR1 LGHNA and CDR2 YSLEER. The CDR3 consists of 16 residues. Trimming cost V 4 bases and J 1 base, with 16 bases left between them. The CDR3 region has the DNA TGCGCCAGCAGCCGAGAGGGGGTGGGATCCCAAGAGACCCAGTACTTC. This encodes CASSREGVGSQETQYF.

The CDR3: CASSQAGTGNEKLFF. CDR3 coding DNA: TGTGCCAGCAGCCAAGCCGGGACAGGGAATGAAAAACTGTTTTTT. J is TRBJ1-4 and V is TRBV4-2; 9 bases map to TRBD1. The CDR3 runs 15 residues. V was pared by 1 base and J by 5 bases, with 2 bases of the junction left unmatched. CDR1 is LGHNA and CDR2 is YNFKEQ in the germline V gene.

This clonotype has just a few counts. The J gene is TRBJ2-3, the V gene TRBV5-1, with D possibly being TRBD1 (5 bases). The CDR3 loop spans 16 amino acids. The germline V gene has CDR1 SGHRS and CDR2 YFSETQ. V was cut by 0 bases and J by 3 bases, with 14 bases left in between. The CDR3: CASSLGYKGETDTQYF. The CDR3 coding sequence is TGCGCCAGCAGCTTGGGGTATAAAGGGGAAACAGATACGCAGTATTTT.

The CDR3 DNA follows: TGTGCCAGCAGCCCTAGCGTCGTTGAGCAGTTCTTC. This gives the protein CASSPSVVEQFF. This chain uses TRBV7-8 with TRBJ2-1, with D maybe TRBD2 (6 bases). This CDR3 is 12 amino acids long. Trimming took off 5 bases at V and 9 bases at J, with 11 bases between the two ends. The germline gives CDR1 SGHVS, CDR2 FQNEAQ.

The V call is TRBV7-8, the J call TRBJ1-2; D call uncertain. The CDR3 spans 13 residues. Per the germline V gene, CDR1 is SGHVS and CDR2 is FQNEAQ. Trimming left V 3 bases short and J 8 bases short, with 13 bases between. The DNA for the CDR3 is TGTGCCAGCAGCTTCGGCTATACCTCGGGCTACACCTTC. Translation gives CASSFGYTSGYTF.

This sequence joins TRBV7-9 and TRBJ1-5; D call uncertain. V was pared by 0 bases and J by 6 bases, with 6 bases between. Germline assignment: CDR1 SEHNR and CDR2 FQNEAQ (reference sequence). The CDR3 contains 13 residues. In DNA, the CDR3 is TGTGCCAGCAGCTTAGCGTCGGGTCAGCCCCAGCATTTT. This sequence encodes CASSLASGQPQHF.

Points on this clonotype: A much larger clone is a single base away; this may be a read error. The rearrangement uses TRBV5-1 and TRBJ2-7; D might be TRBD1 (5 bases). CDR3 size: 13 residues. The germline CDR1 and CDR2 sequences are SGHRS and YFSETQ. The DNA of the CDR3 is TGCGCCAGCAGCTTCGACAGCATCGGCGAGCAGTGCTTC. Its translation is CASSFDSIGEQCF. Complete variable domain (other parts from reference TRBV5-1 and TRBJ2-7): KAGVTQTPRYLIKTRGQQVTLSCSPISGHRSVSWYQQTPGQGLQFLFEYFSETQRNKGNFPGRFSGRQFSNSRSEMNVSTLELGDSALYLCASSFDSIGEQCFGPGTRLTVT.

This clonotype was observed a handful of times. The chain combines TRBV5-1 with TRBJ1-1, with 8 positions matching TRBD1. Germline loops: CDR1 SGHRS, CDR2 YFSETQ. V was pared by 5 bases and J by 4 bases, with 13 bases of the junction left unmatched. The CDR3 contains 16 residues. As DNA, the CDR3 is TGCGCCAGCAGTATTGATCCCAGGGGGCAGGGCACTGAAGCTTTCTTT. Amino acid sequence: CASSIDPRGQGTEAFF. The full variable domain, completed using reference TRBV5-1 and TRBJ1-1, is KAGVTQTPRYLIKTRGQQVTLSCSPISGHRSVSWYQQTPGQGLQFLFEYFSETQRNKGNFPGRFSGRQFSNSRSEMNVSTLELGDSALYLCASSIDPRGQGTEAFFGQGTRLTVV.

This clonotype was counted many times. V is TRBV5-5 and J is TRBJ2-1; D remains unclear. Germline lookup yields CDR1 SGHKS and CDR2 YYEKEE (reference sequence). The CDR3 consists of 14 residues. V shed 4 bases and J shed 10 bases, with 18 bases lying between them. The CDR3 DNA reads TGTGCCAGCAGCCCAGGCTATGAGTTAGGAGAGCAGTTCTTC. It yields the protein CASSPGYELGEQFF.

The sample holds many counts of this clonotype. The rearrangement links TRBV11-2 to TRBJ2-1, with D perhaps TRBD1 or TRBD2 (6 bases each). Between the trimmed V and J ends, which lost 5 bases and 1 base, there was a span of 15 bases. The CDR3 loop spans 16 amino acids. From germline, CDR1 is SGHAT and CDR2 FQNNGV. The CDR3 DNA follows: TGTGCCAGCAGCCATAGAGGGGGGCTGTCCTACAATGAGCAGTTCTTC. This gives the protein CASSHRGGLSYNEQFF.

This clonotype was detected only a few times. The chain links TRBV20-1 to TRBJ2-2; D is possibly TRBD2 (5 bases). CDR1 and CDR2 (germline): DFQATT, SNEGSKA (reference sequence). Trimming removed 7 bases from V and 1 base from J, with 10 bases in between. This CDR3 has 13 amino acids. The CDR3 sequence is CSVARGNTGELFF. The CDR3 nucleotides read TGCAGTGTCGCACGGGGGAACACCGGGGAGCTGTTTTTT.

The V call is TRBV2, the J call TRBJ1-2, with TRBD1 as a possible D gene (6 bases). The CDR3 contains 13 residues. The V end was cut by 4 bases, the J end by 9 bases, with 15 bases between. Looked up from germline, CDR1 is SNHLY and CDR2 is FYNNEI. The CDR3 DNA reads as TGTGCCAGCAGTGGAGGGGGAAAAGGGAGCTACACCTTC. This gives the protein CASSGGGKGSYTF.

This clonotype was seen a handful of times. The chain joins TRBV5-1 to TRBJ1-4; TRBD1 matches at 8 bases. The CDR3 runs to 16 residues. Germline CDR1 and CDR2: SGHRS and YFSETQ. The ends lost 0 bases at V and 1 base at J; junction bases unmatched: 2. CDR3 sequence: CASSLAGGQTNEKLFF. The CDR3 DNA is TGCGCCAGCAGCTTGGCAGGGGGCCAAACTAATGAAAAACTGTTTTTT.

This clonotype has more than one count but fewer than ten. V is TRBV11-2 and J is TRBJ2-2; TRBD2 agrees at 11 bases. Trimming cost V 3 bases and J 2 bases; bases outside gene matches: 8. From germline, CDR1 is SGHAT and CDR2 FQNNGV. CDR3 length: 18 residues. The CDR3 loop reads CASSFPSGGHLNTGELFF. The CDR3 nucleotides are TGTGCCAGCAGCTTCCCTAGCGGGGGGCACTTAAACACCGGGGAGCTGTTTTTT.

This clonotype was detected a few times. The CDR3 reads CASSQAEGWTQYF. In DNA, the CDR3 is TGCGCCAGCAGCCAGGCGGAGGGGTGGACGCAGTATTTT. The chain couples TRBV4-1 to TRBJ2-3, with D maybe TRBD2 (6 bases). Looked up from germline, CDR1 is MGHRA and CDR2 is YSYEKL. Between the trimmed V and J ends, which lost 3 bases and 9 bases, there was a span of 13 bases. This CDR3 comprises 13 residues.

This clonotype was seen a few times. The chain links TRBV7-2 to TRBJ2-1; no clear D. The germline V and J ends were trimmed by 4 bases and 9 bases, with 10 bases remaining between them. The CDR3 loop spans 12 amino acids. The germline CDR1 and CDR2 sequences are SGHTA and FQGNSA. Here the CDR3 reads CASSSDYREQFF. CDR3 bases: TGTGCCAGCAGCTCAGATTATCGTGAGCAGTTCTTC.

The chain combines TRBV9 with TRBJ1-2, with no clear D. Germline CDR1 is SGDLS and CDR2 is YYNGEE. CDR3 length equals 14 residues. The V end lost 0 bases, the J end lost 4 bases, and 10 bases lay between the germline ends. CDR3 sequence (DNA): TGTGCCAGCAGCGTAGGTGGGGTGGGCTATGGCTACACCTTC. Translated, it gives CASSVGGVGYGYTF.

The J gene is TRBJ1-6, the V gene TRBV10-3; D ambiguous. Germline values: CDR1 ENHRY, CDR2 SYGVKD. This CDR3 is 19 amino acids long. Trimming pared 0 bases from V and 2 bases from J, leaving 17 bases between. The CDR3 DNA sequence: TGTGCCATCAGTGAGTCGAAAACGGGCTCTGGCACCTATAATTCACCCCTCCACTTT. Translation: CAISESKTGSGTYNSPLHF.

The rearrangement links TRBV5-6 to TRBJ2-3; 11 bases match TRBD2. The CDR3 consists of 18 residues. Losses at the gene ends were 0 bases for V and 2 bases for J; bases not matched to a gene: 8. Germline CDR1 reads SGHDT; CDR2 reads YYEEEE. CDR3 residues: CASSLAIAGGPVTDTQYF. DNA of the CDR3: TGTGCCAGCAGCTTGGCAATAGCGGGGGGGCCGGTCACAGATACGCAGTATTTT.

CDR3 in amino acids: CASSFRGRRGYTF. The CDR3 DNA is TGTGCCAGCAGTTTTAGGGGGCGGCGAGGCTACACCTTC. The V gene is TRBV6-5, the J gene TRBJ1-2; TRBD1 agrees at 7 bases. The CDR3 length is 13 residues. From germline, CDR1 is MNHEY and CDR2 SVGAGI. Trimming removed 4 bases from V and 8 bases from J; junction bases left unmatched: 7.